These 24 T cell receptor beta chains were all obtained from the same sample, sequenced in a study of neoadjuvant nivolumab and ipilimumab in lung cancer. Clones were sequenced by immunoSEQ multiplex PCR, and TCRdb holds only the in-frame ones, with some missing. The table lists thousands of clones, roughly 90% of them singletons. The material was adjacent normal lung tissue, obtained after neoadjuvant nivolumab, alone or with ipilimumab, at or shortly before surgery. The receptors were sampled from an adult with non-small cell lung cancer.

The chain combines TRBV7-2 with TRBJ1-1; D is unclear. The germline V gene encodes CDR1 SGHTA and CDR2 FQGNSA. The CDR3 sequence is 13 residues long. The V end was cut by 2 bases, the J end by 7 bases, with 11 bases between. The CDR3 region has the DNA TGTGCCAGCAGCTTATATTCGGGTGGTGAAGCTTTCTTT. The encoded protein is CASSLYSGGEAFF.

In its sample, this clone was seen once. CDR3 bases: TGTGCCAGCAGCCCTCATACTGCGGATACGCAGTATTTT. Translating gives CASSPHTADTQYF. V usage is TRBV11-2 and J usage is TRBJ2-3; no firm D call. The CDR3 sequence is 13 residues long. V lost 5 bases and J lost 6, with 12 bases in between. CDR1 is SGHAT and CDR2 is FQNNGV in the germline V gene.

V is TRBV5-4 and J is TRBJ1-2; D is ambiguous. CDR1 is SGHNT, CDR2 YYREEE, per germline (reference sequence). CDR3 length equals 14 residues. The V gene lost 4 bases and the J gene lost 2 bases, with 12 bases spanning the gap. CDR3 nucleotide sequence: TGTGCCAGCAGCCCCATCAACGTAAACTATGGCTACACCTTC. This codes for CASSPINVNYGYTF. Supplemented by reference TRBV5-4 and TRBJ1-2, the full variable domain reads ETGVTQSPTHLIKTRGQQVTLRCSSQSGHNTVSWYQQALGQGPQFIFQYYREEENGRGNFPPRFSGLQFPNYSSELNVNALELDDSALYLCASSPINVNYGYTFGSGTRLTVV.

This chain connects TRBV5-1 to TRBJ2-7; TRBD1 agrees at 8 bases. The germline V gene encodes CDR1 SGHRS and CDR2 YFSETQ. This CDR3 comprises 14 residues. With V trimmed by 3 bases and J by 2 bases, 4 bases remained unmatched. CDR3 sequence: CASSWGQDPYEQYF. CDR3 DNA sequence: TGCGCCAGCAGCTGGGGACAGGACCCCTACGAGCAGTACTTC.

The CDR3 DNA is TGTGCCAGCAGCTTACCCCCAGGGGCGGAAGCTTTCTTT. Translated: CASSLPPGAEAFF. V and J are TRBV13 and TRBJ1-1; D possibly corresponds to TRBD1 (6 bases). V lost 2 bases and J 8 bases, leaving 12 bases between the germline ends. Germline V gene data show CDR1 as PRHDT and CDR2 as FYEKMQ (reference sequence). This CDR3 contains 13 residues.

CDR3 region: CASNPQVTGPLPNTGELFF. The CDR3 bases are TGTGCCAGCAACCCGCAGGTGACAGGGCCTTTACCCAACACCGGGGAGCTGTTTTTT. V gene TRBV5-6 combines with J gene TRBJ2-2; 7 nucleotides match TRBD1. Losses at the gene ends were 6 bases for V and 2 bases for J; bases not matched to a gene: 19. This CDR3 contains 19 residues. Germline values: CDR1 SGHDT, CDR2 YYEEEE.

This clone occurred a few times. The chain carries TRBV7-2 and TRBJ2-7; 10 nucleotides agree with TRBD2. Germline V lookup: CDR1 SGHTA, CDR2 FQGNSA. J gave up 1 base and V 5 bases, and 5 bases lay outside the gene matches. The CDR3 consists of 15 residues. The CDR3 DNA reads as TGTGCCAGCAGCCGTGCTAGCGGGGGTTCCTACGAGCAGTACTTC. Translating gives CASSRASGGSYEQYF.

The V call is TRBV5-1, the J call TRBJ2-2, with 7 bases matching TRBD2. In germline, CDR1 is SGHRS, CDR2 YFSETQ. Losses at the gene ends were 4 bases for V and 4 bases for J; bases not matched to a gene: 7. The CDR3 spans 15 residues. CDR3 in DNA: TGCGCCAGCAGCACCGGACTAGATAGCACCGGGGAGCTGTTTTTT. Protein product: CASSTGLDSTGELFF.

Points on this clone: Other DNA sequences in the same sample also yield this CDR3. As DNA, the CDR3 is TGTGCCAGCAGTGAATTGGCGGGGTATAGCAATCAGCCCCAGCATTTT. Its translation: CASSELAGYSNQPQHF. V usage is TRBV6-1 and J usage is TRBJ1-5; D is unresolved. The length of the CDR3 is 16 residues. Trimming left V 2 bases short and J 0 bases short, with 11 bases between. Looked up from germline, CDR1 is MNHNS and CDR2 is SASEGT.

This chain joins TRBV19 and TRBJ1-5; D unresolved. The CDR3 sequence is 17 residues long. Between the trimmed V and J ends, which lost 5 bases and 0 bases, there was a span of 17 bases. Germline V gene lookup returns CDR1 LNHDA and CDR2 SQIVND (reference sequence). Here the CDR3 DNA reads TGTGCCAGTAGTGTCGGGGAGCCTTGGGTTAGCAATCAGCCCCAGCATTTT. It yields the protein CASSVGEPWVSNQPQHF.

The rearrangement uses TRBV28 and TRBJ1-1, with TRBD1 as a possible D gene (6 bases). The CDR3 runs to 13 residues. Deletions cut 7 bases from V and 3 bases from J, with 12 bases between. Germline V CDR1 and CDR2: MDHEN, SYDVKM. DNA for the CDR3: TGTGCCAGCAACGGGGGGGCGGACACTGAAGCTTTCTTT. Its translation is CASNGGADTEAFF.

This rearrangement joins TRBV19 to TRBJ1-2; D is possibly TRBD1 (6 bases). V lost 5 bases, J lost 5 bases, and 15 bases lay in between. CDR1 LNHDA and CDR2 SQIVND come from the germline V gene (reference sequence). CDR3 length: 14 residues. The CDR3 loop is CASSFRGQRYGYTF. The CDR3 DNA sequence: TGTGCCAGTAGTTTCCGTGGACAGAGGTATGGCTACACCTTC.

The chain employs TRBV11-3 and TRBJ1-1; D is unresolved. The V gene lost 5 bases and the J gene lost 11 bases, with 15 bases spanning the gap. In germline, CDR1 is SGHNT, CDR2 YENEEA. This CDR3 spans 12 amino acids. Written as DNA, the CDR3 is TGTGCCAGCAGCCCTGGCCGAGTGGGGGCTTTCTTT. It is translated as CASSPGRVGAFF.

The V gene is TRBV29-1, the J gene TRBJ2-1; perhaps TRBD2 as D (6 bases). In germline, CDR1 is SQVTM, CDR2 ANQGSEA. V was shortened by 4 bases and J by 4 bases, with 20 bases between the two germline ends. CDR3 length: 16 amino acids. The CDR3 reads CSVGILTSLTYNEQFF. The CDR3 DNA reads TGCAGCGTTGGAATTTTAACTAGCCTAACATACAATGAGCAGTTCTTC.

The chain combines TRBV5-1 with TRBJ1-4; 10 positions match TRBD1. The junction had 11 bases not matched to a gene; V was cut back by 6 bases and J by 0 bases. CDR3 size: 18 residues. Germline CDR1 SGHRS, CDR2 YFSETQ. Here the CDR3 DNA reads TGCGCCAGCAATCCGGGACAGGGGCCCTTACCAACTAATGAAAAACTGTTTTTT. Protein: CASNPGQGPLPTNEKLFF.

For this clone: At the DNA level, this CDR3 is encoded by other sequences in the same sample as well. The V call is TRBV5-1, the J call TRBJ1-1; maybe TRBD1 (6 bases). Deletions cut 2 bases from V and 2 bases from J, with 10 bases between. The CDR3 spans 14 residues. Germline loops: CDR1 SGHRS, CDR2 YFSETQ. The chain's CDR3 is CASSFARGNTEAFF. The CDR3 nucleotides read TGCGCCAGCAGCTTTGCCAGGGGTAACACTGAAGCTTTCTTT.

The rearrangement links TRBV11-2 to TRBJ1-4; D remains ambiguous. The CDR3 contains 13 residues. Trimming removed 3 bases at V and 13 bases at J, with 15 bases between. CDR1 and CDR2 from the germline V gene are SGHAT and FQNNGV. The CDR3 DNA follows: TGTGCCAGCAGCTTCAGGTATACCGGTGGACTGTTTTTT. As protein: CASSFRYTGGLFF.

CDR3 loop: CSVKGQGATGELFF. DNA for the CDR3: TGCAGCGTTAAGGGGCAGGGGGCGACCGGGGAGCTGTTTTTT. The chain employs TRBV29-1 and TRBJ2-2, with 8 bases identical to TRBD1. V was pared by 5 bases and J by 5 bases, with 7 bases of the junction left unmatched. CDR3 length: 14 residues. Germline CDR1 SQVTM, CDR2 ANQGSEA.

The chain recombines TRBV5-6 with TRBJ1-3; no reliable D call. V lost 1 base, J lost 2 bases, and 10 bases lay in between. CDR3 size: 15 residues. The germline CDR1 and CDR2 sequences are SGHDT and YYEEEE. CDR3 nucleotide sequence: TGTGCCAGCAGCTTGTACAGTAGCACTGGAAACACCATATATTTT. It is translated as CASSLYSSTGNTIYF.

CDR3 nucleotides: TGCAGCGCTAGGGGGCCGGGGAGCCCCGAGCAGTACTTC. This encodes CSARGPGSPEQYF. The chain has TRBV29-1 and TRBJ2-7, with TRBD1 matching over 7 bases. The V gene's germline CDR1 is SQVTM and CDR2 ANQGSEA. The CDR3 is 13 residues long. J lost 6 bases, V lost 7 bases, and 12 bases had no gene match.

The chain recombines TRBV27 with TRBJ2-1; 8 bases align to TRBD2. The V and J ends lost 5 bases and 2 bases, in that order; junction bases with no gene match: 2. The CDR3 is made up of 14 amino acids. CDR1 is MNHEY and CDR2 is SMNVEV in the germline V gene (reference sequence). The CDR3 region is CASSPGLAYNEQFF. CDR3 bases: TGTGCCAGCAGTCCGGGACTAGCCTACAATGAGCAGTTCTTC.

The rearrangement uses TRBV6-1 and TRBJ2-7; 7 bases align to TRBD2. Germline CDR1 and CDR2: MNHNS and SASEGT. The junction had 6 bases not matched to a gene; V was cut back by 4 bases and J by 0 bases. The CDR3 length is 15 residues. CDR3 nucleotide sequence: TGTGCCAGCAGTGCGCCTAGCGGCTACTCCTACGAGCAGTACTTC. Protein: CASSAPSGYSYEQYF.

In its sample, this clone was seen once. J is TRBJ2-5 and V is TRBV12-2; the table's TRBD1 call for D was not verified on the DNA. TRBV12-2 is designated a pseudogene. The CDR3 is made up of 19 amino acids. The CDR3 protein is CASRSSIELPGTKQETQYF. CDR3 nucleotide sequence: TGTGCAAGTCGCTCAAGCATCGAATTACCCGGGACAAAACAAGAGACCCAGTACTTC.

The V gene is TRBV11-1, the J gene TRBJ2-4; D is possibly TRBD2 (6 bases). This CDR3 comprises 15 residues. V was shortened by 5 bases and J by 6 bases, with 17 bases between the two germline ends. In germline, CDR1 is SGHAT, CDR2 FQDESV (reference sequence). This CDR3 is CASSPQAGTRNIQYF. In DNA form, the CDR3 reads TGTGCCAGCAGCCCCCAAGCGGGTACGAGAAACATTCAGTACTTC.